This T cell receptor beta chain was recovered during a study of molecular identifiers for immune sequencing clone quantification. The table lists this clonotype with many counts. TCRdb re-called the PCR reads through MiXCR, storing one row per CDR3 protein. The sample holds 40,000 to 65,000 distinct CDR3 sequences, about a third seen once. Between the trimmed V and J ends, which lost 2 bases and 6 bases, there was a span of 15 bases. CDR1 is SGDLS, CDR2 YYNGEE, per germline. The CDR3 spans 16 residues. This rearrangement joins TRBV9 to TRBJ1-6; TRBD1 might be the D (5 bases). The sequence derives from a human donor in good health. Some libraries in this study had Jurkat cell RNA spiked in. The sequenced sample was naive CD8+ T cells from blood, with Jurkat cell RNA spiked in. The subset was: FACS-sorted CD8+CD4-CCR7+CD45RA+ naive T cells. The CDR3 sequence: CASSVAVGTSNSPLHF. In DNA, the CDR3 is TGTGCCAGCAGCGTCGCCGTAGGGACTTCTAATTCACCCCTCCACTTT.